This is a list of T cell receptor beta chains from one sample in a study of blood T cell repertoires in COVID-19. Sequenced by immunoSEQ multiplex PCR; TCRdb stores in-frame clones only, minus some. The sample lists tens of thousands of clones; 81% were seen once. Sequenced sample: peripheral blood. The receptor source for this set is a man older than 75 with acute or convalescent COVID-19. Each CDR3 is given with its conserved first and last residue. Fields, in order: clone size, V gene, D gene, J gene, CDR3 protein, CDR3 DNA. The D gene is left open where the match is weak. The size of a clone is reported for some rows only, either as once, few or many, or as a class for expanded clones.

NA,TRBV28,TRBD1,TRBJ1-2,CASRTGTGDYGYTF,TGTGCCAGCAGGACCGGGACAGGGGACTATGGCTACACCTTC
NA,TRBV28,TRBD1,TRBJ1-5,CASRRQGDQPQHF,TGTGCCAGCAGGCGACAGGGCGATCAGCCCCAGCATTTT
NA,TRBV27,TRBD1,TRBJ1-4,CASRPGQVGELFF,TGTGCCAGCAGACCCGGACAGGTCGGGGAACTGTTTTTT
NA,TRBV5-1,TRBD1,TRBJ2-5,CASSSQGSSETQYF,TGCGCCAGCAGCTCACAGGGGTCGTCGGAGACCCAGTACTTC
NA,TRBV18,TRBD1,TRBJ2-2,CASSPSGQGDTGELFF,TGTGCCAGCTCACCTTCGGGACAGGGGGACACCGGGGAGCTGTTTTTT
NA,TRBV25-1,NA,TRBJ1-2,CASSEEINYGYTF,TGTGCCAGCAGTGAAGAGATAAACTATGGCTACACCTTC
NA,TRBV11-3,TRBD1,TRBJ2-7,CASSFSGTGLPEQYF,TGTGCCAGCAGCTTTTCCGGGACAGGGCTTCCCGAGCAGTACTTC
NA,TRBV5-5,TRBD1,TRBJ1-3,CASSWDSGNTIYF,TGTGCCAGCAGCTGGGACAGTGGAAACACCATATATTTT
NA,TRBV30,NA,TRBJ1-4,CAWSVPNSLHEKLFF,TGTGCCTGGAGTGTACCGAACAGCCTGCATGAAAAACTGTTTTTT
few,TRBV29-1,TRBD2,TRBJ2-1,CSVGSGRANEQFF,TGCAGCGTTGGGAGCGGGAGGGCGAATGAGCAGTTCTTC
NA,TRBV18,NA,TRBJ2-3,CASSSQQGPTDTQYF,TGTGCCAGCTCATCACAACAGGGACCCACAGATACGCAGTATTTT
NA,TRBV6-5,TRBD1,TRBJ1-3,CASSWDRVSGNTIYF,TGTGCCAGCAGTTGGGACAGGGTTTCTGGAAACACCATATATTTT
once,TRBV5-5,TRBD2,TRBJ2-7,CASSPGLAGTYVVEQYF,TGTGCCAGCAGCCCCGGACTAGCGGGAACCTACGTTGTCGAGCAGTACTTC
NA,TRBV18,NA,TRBJ2-7,CASSPRLGYEQYF,TGTGCCAGCTCACCCCGACTCGGCTACGAGCAGTACTTC
NA,TRBV15,TRBD2,TRBJ2-7,CATSRLAGSYEQYF,TGTGCCACCAGCAGACTAGCGGGTTCCTACGAGCAGTACTTC
NA,TRBV28,NA,TRBJ1-6,CASTTNSSPLHF,TGTGCCAGCACCACCAACAGTTCACCCCTCCACTTT
NA,TRBV11-2,TRBD2,TRBJ2-7,CASSLEFVSGRAGEQYF,TGTGCCAGCAGCTTAGAGTTTGTTAGCGGGAGGGCCGGAGAGCAGTACTTC
NA,TRBV30,NA,TRBJ2-2,CAWGRTGELFF,TGTGCCTGGGGACGGACCGGGGAGCTGTTTTTT
NA,TRBV29-1,TRBD1,TRBJ2-5,CSVERSRTGPPETQYF,TGCAGCGTTGAACGGTCCCGGACAGGCCCCCCAGAGACCCAGTACTTC
NA,TRBV6-5,NA,TRBJ2-3,CASSPSLSTDTQYF,TGTGCCAGCAGTCCTTCACTTAGCACAGATACGCAGTATTTT
NA,TRBV7-8,NA,TRBJ1-6,CASSSPGPGKRLHF,TGTGCCAGCAGCTCTCCGGGCCCGGGAAAAAGACTCCACTTT
NA,TRBV6-6,NA,TRBJ1-6,CASSYLPGNQDSPLHF,TGTGCCAGCAGTTACTTACCAGGGAATCAGGATTCACCCCTCCACTTT
NA,TRBV7-2,TRBD2,TRBJ2-7,CASSLAASGLSYEQYF,TGTGCCAGCAGCTTAGCCGCTAGCGGACTCTCCTACGAGCAGTACTTC
NA,TRBV5-6,NA,TRBJ1-1,CASSLRGNTEAFF,TGTGCCAGCAGCTTGAGGGGGAACACTGAAGCTTTCTTT
NA,TRBV7-2,NA,TRBJ1-4,CASSLGDMGKLFF,TGTGCCAGCAGCTTAGGGGACATGGGAAAACTGTTTTTT
NA,TRBV10-3,NA,TRBJ1-2,CAISERVYYGYTF,TGTGCCATCAGTGAACGAGTATACTATGGCTACACCTTC
NA,TRBV19,TRBD2,TRBJ2-7,CASSMGGLAGSSYEQYF,TGTGCCAGTAGTATGGGGGGACTAGCGGGGAGCTCCTACGAGCAGTACTTC
NA,TRBV24-1,TRBD2,TRBJ2-7,CATSVVAGGSYEQYF,TGTGCCACCAGTGTTGTAGCGGGAGGTTCCTACGAGCAGTACTTC
NA,TRBV2,TRBD1,TRBJ2-1,CASSGQGSYNEQFF,TGTGCCAGCAGTGGACAGGGCTCCTACAATGAGCAGTTCTTC
once,TRBV29-1,NA,TRBJ1-3,CSAQGTVGENTIYF,TGCAGCGCACAGGGTACGGTCGGCGAAAACACCATATATTTT
NA,TRBV7-9,NA,TRBJ1-5,CASSLQDNQPQHF,TGTGCCAGCAGCTTACAGGACAATCAGCCCCAGCATTTT
NA,TRBV11-2,TRBD1,TRBJ2-1,CASSLGGAGTGGYNEQFF,TGTGCCAGCAGCTTAGGAGGCGCCGGGACAGGGGGCTACAATGAGCAGTTCTTC
NA,TRBV3-1/TRBV3-2,NA,TRBJ1-2,CASSQRGNYGYTF,TGTGCCAGCAGCCAAAGGGGGAACTATGGCTACACCTTC
NA,TRBV10-1,TRBD2,TRBJ2-2,CASSDRIGTSVNTGELFF,TGCGCCAGCAGTGATCGGATAGGGACTAGCGTTAACACCGGGGAGCTGTTTTTT
NA,TRBV14,NA,TRBJ1-6,CASSQDLRGSPLHF,TGTGCCAGCAGCCAAGACTTACGGGGAAGTCCCCTCCACTTT
NA,TRBV28,NA,TRBJ2-1,CASRFSGMTYNEQFF,TGTGCCAGCAGGTTTAGCGGCATGACCTACAATGAGCAGTTCTTC
once,TRBV6-5,TRBD1,TRBJ2-7,CASSYGTGIHEQYF,TGTGCCAGCAGTTACGGGACAGGGATCCACGAGCAGTACTTC
once,TRBV19,NA,TRBJ2-1,CASSTRRGEQFF,TGTGCCAGTAGTACGCGAAGAGGTGAGCAGTTCTTC
NA,TRBV24-1,NA,TRBJ2-7,CATSDFGYEQYF,TGTGCCACCAGTGATTTCGGCTACGAGCAGTACTTC
NA,TRBV28,TRBD1,TRBJ1-1,CASSLRGGEAFF,TGTGCCAGCAGTTTAAGAGGGGGCGAAGCTTTCTTT
NA,TRBV7-9,TRBD1,TRBJ1-2,CASSSRTGPSGGYTF,TGTGCCAGCAGCTCTCGGACAGGCCCCTCAGGAGGCTACACCTTC
NA,TRBV5-1,NA,TRBJ2-6,CASSLATGAGANVLTF,TGCGCCAGCAGCTTGGCAACAGGAGCAGGGGCCAACGTCCTGACTTTC
NA,TRBV7-8,NA,TRBJ1-1,CASSQPQMAAEAFF,TGTGCCAGCAGTCAACCACAGATGGCCGCTGAAGCTTTCTTT
NA,TRBV5-1,TRBD2,TRBJ2-5,CASSSGTSGSSGETQYF,TGCGCCAGCAGCTCCGGGACTAGCGGGAGTTCGGGAGAGACCCAGTACTTC
NA,TRBV30,NA,TRBJ2-2,CAWSRQVNTGELFF,TGTGCCTGGAGCCGACAGGTGAACACCGGGGAGCTGTTTTTT
NA,TRBV5-5,TRBD1,TRBJ2-5,CASSLSSGTEETQYF,TGTGCCAGCAGCCTTTCTTCCGGGACAGAAGAGACCCAGTACTTC
NA,TRBV27,NA,TRBJ1-1,CASSSRSRDGTEAFF,TGTGCCAGCAGTTCCAGGTCCCGGGATGGAACTGAAGCTTTCTTT